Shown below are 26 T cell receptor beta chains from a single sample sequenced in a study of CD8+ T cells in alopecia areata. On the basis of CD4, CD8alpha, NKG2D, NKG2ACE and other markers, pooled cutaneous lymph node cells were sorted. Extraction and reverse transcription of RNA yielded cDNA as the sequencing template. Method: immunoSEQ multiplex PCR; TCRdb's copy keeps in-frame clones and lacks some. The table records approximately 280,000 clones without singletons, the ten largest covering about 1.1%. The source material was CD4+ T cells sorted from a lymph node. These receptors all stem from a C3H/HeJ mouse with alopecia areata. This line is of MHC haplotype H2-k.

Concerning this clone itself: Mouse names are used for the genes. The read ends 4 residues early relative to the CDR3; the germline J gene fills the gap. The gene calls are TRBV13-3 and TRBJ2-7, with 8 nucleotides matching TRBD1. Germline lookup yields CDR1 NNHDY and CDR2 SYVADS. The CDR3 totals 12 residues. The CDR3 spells CASSPRGHEQYF. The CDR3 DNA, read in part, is TGTGCCAGCAGCCCCAGGGGGCAT.

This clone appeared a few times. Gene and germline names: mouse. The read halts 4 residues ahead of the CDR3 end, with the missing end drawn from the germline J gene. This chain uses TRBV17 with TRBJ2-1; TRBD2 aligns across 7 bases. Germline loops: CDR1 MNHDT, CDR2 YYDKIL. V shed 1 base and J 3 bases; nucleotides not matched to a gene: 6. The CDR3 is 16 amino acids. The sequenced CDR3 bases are TGTGCTAGCAGTAGAGGGAGTGGGGGGTTCTATGCT. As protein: CASSRGSGGFYA. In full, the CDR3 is CASSRGSGGFYAEQFF.

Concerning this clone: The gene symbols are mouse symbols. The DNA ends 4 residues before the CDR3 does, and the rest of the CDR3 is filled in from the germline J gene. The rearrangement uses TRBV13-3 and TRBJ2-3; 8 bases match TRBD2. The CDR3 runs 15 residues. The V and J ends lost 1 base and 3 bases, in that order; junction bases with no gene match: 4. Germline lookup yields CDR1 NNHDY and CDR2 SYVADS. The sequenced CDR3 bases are TGTGCCAGCAGTGATCGGGGGGGCGCGGCAGAA. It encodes CASSDRGGAAE. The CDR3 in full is CASSDRGGAAETLYF.

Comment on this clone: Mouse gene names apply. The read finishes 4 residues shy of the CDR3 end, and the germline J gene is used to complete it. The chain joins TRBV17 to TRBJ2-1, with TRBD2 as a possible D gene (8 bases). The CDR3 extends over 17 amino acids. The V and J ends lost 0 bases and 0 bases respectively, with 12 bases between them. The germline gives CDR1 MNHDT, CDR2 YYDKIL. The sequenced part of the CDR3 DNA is TGTGCTAGCAGTAGAGATCAGGGGGGGCTTAACTATGCT. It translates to CASSRDQGGLNYA. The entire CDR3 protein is CASSRDQGGLNYAEQFF.

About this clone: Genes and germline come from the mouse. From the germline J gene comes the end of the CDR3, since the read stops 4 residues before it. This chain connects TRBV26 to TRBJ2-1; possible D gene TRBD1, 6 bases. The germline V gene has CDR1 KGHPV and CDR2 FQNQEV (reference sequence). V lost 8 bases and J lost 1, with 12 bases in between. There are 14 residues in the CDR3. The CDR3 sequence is CASPGTTNYAEQFF. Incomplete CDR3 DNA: TGTGCCAGCCCCGGGACAACAAACTATGCT.

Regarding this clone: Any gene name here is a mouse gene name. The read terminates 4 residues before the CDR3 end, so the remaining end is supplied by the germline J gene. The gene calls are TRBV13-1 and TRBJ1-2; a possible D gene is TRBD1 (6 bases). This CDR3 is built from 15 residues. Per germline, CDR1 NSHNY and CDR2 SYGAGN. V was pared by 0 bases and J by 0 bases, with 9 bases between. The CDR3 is CASSDEGDANSDYTF. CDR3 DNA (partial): TGTGCCAGCAGTGATGAGGGGGATGCAAACTCC.

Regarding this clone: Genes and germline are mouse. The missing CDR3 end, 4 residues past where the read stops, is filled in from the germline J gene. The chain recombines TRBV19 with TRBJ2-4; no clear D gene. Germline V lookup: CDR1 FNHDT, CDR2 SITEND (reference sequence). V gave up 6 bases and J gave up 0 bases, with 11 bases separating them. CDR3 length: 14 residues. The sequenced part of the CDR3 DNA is TGTGCCAGCACCCCCACAGATAGTCAAAAC. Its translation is CASTPTDSQN. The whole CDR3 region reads CASTPTDSQNTLYF.

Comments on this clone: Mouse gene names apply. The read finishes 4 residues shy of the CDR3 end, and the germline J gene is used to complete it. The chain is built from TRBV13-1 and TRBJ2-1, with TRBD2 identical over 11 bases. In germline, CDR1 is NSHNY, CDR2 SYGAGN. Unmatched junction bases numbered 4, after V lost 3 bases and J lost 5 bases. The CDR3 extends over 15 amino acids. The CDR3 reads CASSARLGGDAEQFF. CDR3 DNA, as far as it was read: TGTGCCAGCAGTGCTCGACTGGGGGGGGATGCT.

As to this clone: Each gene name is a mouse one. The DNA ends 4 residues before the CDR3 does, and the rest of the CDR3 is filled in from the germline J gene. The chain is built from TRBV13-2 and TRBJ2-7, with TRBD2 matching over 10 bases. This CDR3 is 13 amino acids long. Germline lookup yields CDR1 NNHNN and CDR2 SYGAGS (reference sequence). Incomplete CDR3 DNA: TGTGCCAGCGGGAAGGGACTGGGGTAT. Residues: CASGKGLGY. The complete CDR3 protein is CASGKGLGYEQYF.

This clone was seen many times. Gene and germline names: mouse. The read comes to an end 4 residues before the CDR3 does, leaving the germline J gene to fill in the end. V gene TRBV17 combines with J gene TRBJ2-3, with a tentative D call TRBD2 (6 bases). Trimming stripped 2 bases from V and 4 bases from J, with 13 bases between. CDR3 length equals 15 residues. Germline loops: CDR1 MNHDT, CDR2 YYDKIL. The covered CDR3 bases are TGTGCTAGCAGTAGAAGATTGGGGACTTCAGAA. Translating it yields CASSRRLGTSE. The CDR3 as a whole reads CASSRRLGTSETLYF.

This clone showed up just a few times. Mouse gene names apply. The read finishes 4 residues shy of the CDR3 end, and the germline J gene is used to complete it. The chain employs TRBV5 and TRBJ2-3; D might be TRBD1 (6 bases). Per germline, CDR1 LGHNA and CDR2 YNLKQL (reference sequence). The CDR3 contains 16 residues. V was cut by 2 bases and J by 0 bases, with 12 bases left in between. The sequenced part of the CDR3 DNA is TGTGCCAGCAGCCAAACGTCAGGGGCGAGTGCAGAA. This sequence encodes CASSQTSGASAE. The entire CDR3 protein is CASSQTSGASAETLYF.

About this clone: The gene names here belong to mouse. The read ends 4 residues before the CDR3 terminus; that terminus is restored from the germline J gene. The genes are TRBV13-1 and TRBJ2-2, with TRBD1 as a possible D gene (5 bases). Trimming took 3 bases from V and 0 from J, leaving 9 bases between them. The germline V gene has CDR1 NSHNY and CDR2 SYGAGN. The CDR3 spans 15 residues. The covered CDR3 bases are TGTGCCAGCAGTGGACAGCTCGCAAACACCGGG. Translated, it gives CASSGQLANTG. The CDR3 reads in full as CASSGQLANTGQLYF.

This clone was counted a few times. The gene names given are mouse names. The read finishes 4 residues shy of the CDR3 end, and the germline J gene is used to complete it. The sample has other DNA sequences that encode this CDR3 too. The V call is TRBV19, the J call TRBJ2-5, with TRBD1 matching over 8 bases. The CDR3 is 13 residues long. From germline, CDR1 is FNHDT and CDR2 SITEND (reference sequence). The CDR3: CASSIRGLDTQYF. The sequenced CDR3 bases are TGTGCCAGCAGTATCAGGGGGCTCGAC.

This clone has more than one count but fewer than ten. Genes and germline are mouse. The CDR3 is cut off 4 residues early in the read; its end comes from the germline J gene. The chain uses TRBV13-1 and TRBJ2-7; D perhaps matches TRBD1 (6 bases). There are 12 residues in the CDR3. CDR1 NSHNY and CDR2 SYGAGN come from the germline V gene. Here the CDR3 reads CASRSQGYEQYF. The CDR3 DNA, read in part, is TGTGCCAGCAGGTCACAGGGATAT.

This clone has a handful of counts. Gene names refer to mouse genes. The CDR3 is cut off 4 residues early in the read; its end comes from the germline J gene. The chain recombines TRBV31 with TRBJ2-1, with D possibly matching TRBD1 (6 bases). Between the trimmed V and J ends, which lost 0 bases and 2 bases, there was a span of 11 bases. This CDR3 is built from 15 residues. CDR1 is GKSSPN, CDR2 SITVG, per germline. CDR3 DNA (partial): TGTGCCTGGAGTCTAGGGCCAGGGGACTATGCT. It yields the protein CAWSLGPGDYA. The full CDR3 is CAWSLGPGDYAEQFF.

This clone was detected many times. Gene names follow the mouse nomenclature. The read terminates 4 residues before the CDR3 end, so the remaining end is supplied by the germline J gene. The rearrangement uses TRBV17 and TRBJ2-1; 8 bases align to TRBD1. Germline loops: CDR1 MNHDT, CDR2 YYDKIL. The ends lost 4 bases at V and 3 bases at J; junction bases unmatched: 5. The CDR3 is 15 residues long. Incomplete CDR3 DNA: TGTGCTAGCAGTACAGGGGGCAGAGTCTATGCT. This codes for CASSTGGRVYA. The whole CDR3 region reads CASSTGGRVYAEQFF.

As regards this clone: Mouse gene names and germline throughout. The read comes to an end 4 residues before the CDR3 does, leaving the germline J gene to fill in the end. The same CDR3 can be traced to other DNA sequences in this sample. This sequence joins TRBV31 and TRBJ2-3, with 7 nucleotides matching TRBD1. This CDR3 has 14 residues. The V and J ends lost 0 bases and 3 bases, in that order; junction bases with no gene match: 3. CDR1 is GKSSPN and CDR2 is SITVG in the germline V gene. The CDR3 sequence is CAWSLVQGAETLYF. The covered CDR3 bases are TGTGCCTGGAGTCTAGTACAGGGGGCAGAA.

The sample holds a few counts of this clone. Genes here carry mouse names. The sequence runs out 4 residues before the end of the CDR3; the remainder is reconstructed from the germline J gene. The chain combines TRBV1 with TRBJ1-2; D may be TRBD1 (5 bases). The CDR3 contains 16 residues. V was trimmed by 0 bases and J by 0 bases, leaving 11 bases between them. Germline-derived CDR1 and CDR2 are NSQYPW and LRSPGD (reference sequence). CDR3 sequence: CTCSADFARANSDYTF. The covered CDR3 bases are TGCACCTGCAGTGCAGATTTCGCCAGGGCAAACTCC.

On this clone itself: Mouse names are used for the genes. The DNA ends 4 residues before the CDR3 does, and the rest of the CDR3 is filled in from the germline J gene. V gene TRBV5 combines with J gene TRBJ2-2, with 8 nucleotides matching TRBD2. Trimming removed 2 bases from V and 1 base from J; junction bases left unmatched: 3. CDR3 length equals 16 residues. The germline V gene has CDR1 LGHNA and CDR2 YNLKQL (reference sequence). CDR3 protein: CASSQLGGENTGQLYF. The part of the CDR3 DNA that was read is TGTGCCAGCAGCCAACTGGGGGGCGAAAACACCGGG.

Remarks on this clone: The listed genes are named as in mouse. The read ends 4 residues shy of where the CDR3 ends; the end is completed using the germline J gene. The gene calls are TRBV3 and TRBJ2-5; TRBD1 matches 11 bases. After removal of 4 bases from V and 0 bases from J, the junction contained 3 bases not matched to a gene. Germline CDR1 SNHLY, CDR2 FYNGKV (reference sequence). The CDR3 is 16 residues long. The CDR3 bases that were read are TGTGCCAGCAGCTACGGGACAGGGGGAAACCAAGAC. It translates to CASSYGTGGNQD. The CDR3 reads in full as CASSYGTGGNQDTQYF.

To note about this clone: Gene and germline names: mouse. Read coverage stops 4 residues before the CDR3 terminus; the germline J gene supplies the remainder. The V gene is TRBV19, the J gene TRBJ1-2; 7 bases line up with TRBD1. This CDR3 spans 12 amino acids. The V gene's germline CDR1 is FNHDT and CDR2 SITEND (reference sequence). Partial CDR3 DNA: TGTGCCAGCAGTCACGACAGGGAC. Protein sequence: CASSHDRD. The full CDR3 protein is CASSHDRDDYTF.

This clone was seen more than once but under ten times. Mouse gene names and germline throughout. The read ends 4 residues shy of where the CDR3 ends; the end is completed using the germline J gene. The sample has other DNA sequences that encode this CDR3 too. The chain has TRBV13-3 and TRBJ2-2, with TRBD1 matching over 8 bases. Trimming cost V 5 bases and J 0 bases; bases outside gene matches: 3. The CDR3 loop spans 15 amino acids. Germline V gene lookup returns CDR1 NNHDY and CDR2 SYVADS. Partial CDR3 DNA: TGTGCCAGCAGCAGACAGGGGTCAAACACCGGG. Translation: CASSRQGSNTG. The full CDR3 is CASSRQGSNTGQLYF.

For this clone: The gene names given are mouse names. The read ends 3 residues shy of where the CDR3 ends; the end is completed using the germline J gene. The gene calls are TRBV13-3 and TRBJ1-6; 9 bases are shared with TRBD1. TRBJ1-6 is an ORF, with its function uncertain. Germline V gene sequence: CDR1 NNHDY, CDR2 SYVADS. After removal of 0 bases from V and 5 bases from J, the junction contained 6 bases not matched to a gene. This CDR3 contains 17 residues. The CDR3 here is CASSDAWDREHNSPLYF. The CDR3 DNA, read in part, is TGTGCCAGCAGTGATGCGTGGGACAGGGAACATAATTCGCCC.

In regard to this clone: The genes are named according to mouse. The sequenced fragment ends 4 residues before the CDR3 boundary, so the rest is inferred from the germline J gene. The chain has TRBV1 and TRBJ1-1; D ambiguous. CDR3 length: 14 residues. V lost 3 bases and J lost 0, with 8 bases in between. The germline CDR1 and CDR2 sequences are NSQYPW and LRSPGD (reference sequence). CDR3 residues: CTCSATHANTEVFF. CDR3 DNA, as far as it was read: TGCACCTGCAGTGCGACACATGCAAACACA.

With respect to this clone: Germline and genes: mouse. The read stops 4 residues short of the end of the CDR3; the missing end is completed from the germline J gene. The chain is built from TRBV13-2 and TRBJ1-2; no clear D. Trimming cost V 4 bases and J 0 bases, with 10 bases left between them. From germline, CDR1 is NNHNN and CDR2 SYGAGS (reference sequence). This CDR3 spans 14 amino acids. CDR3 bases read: TGTGCCAGCGGTAAGACACTTGCAAACTCC. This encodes CASGKTLANS. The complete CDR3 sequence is CASGKTLANSDYTF.

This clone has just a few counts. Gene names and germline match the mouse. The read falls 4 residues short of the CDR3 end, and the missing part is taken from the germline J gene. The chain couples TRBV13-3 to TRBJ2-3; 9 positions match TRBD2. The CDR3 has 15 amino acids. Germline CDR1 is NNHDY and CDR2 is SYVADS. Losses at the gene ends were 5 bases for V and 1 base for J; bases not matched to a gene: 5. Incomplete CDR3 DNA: TGTGCCAGCAGAGCCCGGGACTGGGGTGCAGAA. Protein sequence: CASRARDWGAE. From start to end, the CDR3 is CASRARDWGAETLYF.